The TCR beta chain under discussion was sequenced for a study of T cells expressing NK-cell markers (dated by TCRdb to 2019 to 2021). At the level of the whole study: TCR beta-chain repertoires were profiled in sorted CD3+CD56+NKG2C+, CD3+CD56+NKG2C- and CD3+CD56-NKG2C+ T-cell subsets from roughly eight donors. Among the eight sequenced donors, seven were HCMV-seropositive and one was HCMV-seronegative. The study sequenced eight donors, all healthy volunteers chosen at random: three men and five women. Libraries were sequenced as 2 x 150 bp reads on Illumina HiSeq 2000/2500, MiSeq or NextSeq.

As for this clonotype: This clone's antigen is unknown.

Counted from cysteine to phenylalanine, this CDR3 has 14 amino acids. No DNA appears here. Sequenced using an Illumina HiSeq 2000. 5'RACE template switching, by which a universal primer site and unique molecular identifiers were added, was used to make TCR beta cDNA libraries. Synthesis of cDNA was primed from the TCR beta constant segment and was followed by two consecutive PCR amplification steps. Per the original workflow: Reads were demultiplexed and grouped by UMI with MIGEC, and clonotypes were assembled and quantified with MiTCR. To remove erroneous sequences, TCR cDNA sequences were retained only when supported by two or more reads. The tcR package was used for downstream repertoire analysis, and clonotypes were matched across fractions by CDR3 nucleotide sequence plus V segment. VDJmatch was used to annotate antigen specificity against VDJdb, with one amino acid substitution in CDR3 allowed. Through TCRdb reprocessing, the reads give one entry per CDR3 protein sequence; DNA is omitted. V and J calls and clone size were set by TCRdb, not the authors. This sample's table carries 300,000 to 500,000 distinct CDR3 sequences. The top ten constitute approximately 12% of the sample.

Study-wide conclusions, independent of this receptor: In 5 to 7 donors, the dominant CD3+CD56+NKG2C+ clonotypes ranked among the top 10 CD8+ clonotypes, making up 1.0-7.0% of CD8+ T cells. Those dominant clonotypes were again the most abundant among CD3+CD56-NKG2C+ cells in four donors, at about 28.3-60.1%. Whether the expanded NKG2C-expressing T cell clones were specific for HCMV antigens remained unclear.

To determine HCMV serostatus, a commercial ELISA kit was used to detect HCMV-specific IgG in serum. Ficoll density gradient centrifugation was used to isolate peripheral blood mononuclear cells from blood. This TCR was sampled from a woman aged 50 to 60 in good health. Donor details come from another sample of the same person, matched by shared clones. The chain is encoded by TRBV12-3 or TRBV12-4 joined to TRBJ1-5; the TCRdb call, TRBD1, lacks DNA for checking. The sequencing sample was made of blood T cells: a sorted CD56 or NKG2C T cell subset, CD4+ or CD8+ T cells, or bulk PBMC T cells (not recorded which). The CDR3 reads CASSPDSHNQPQHF.